This entry concerns a single T cell receptor (beta chain). Its antigen is not known. CDR3 length equals 12 residues. Unmatched junction bases numbered 5, after V lost 6 bases and J lost 7 bases. CDR1 SGHRS and CDR2 YFSETQ come from the germline V gene. The data were obtained in a study of CD8 T cells in ankylosing spondylitis. General study points: One TCR beta motif, made up of roughly eight highly homologous variants, appeared characteristic of ankylosing spondylitis blood. It was reported that disease-linked clones were significantly enriched in matched ankylosing spondylitis synovial fluid.

Generation of TCR beta libraries employed quantitative 5'-RACE incorporating molecular barcodes. TCRdb reprocessed the 5' RACE reads via MiXCR and lists one record per CDR3 protein. The table lists 750,000 to 850,000 distinct CDR3 sequences, approximately 12% of them singletons, with roughly 0.51% in the top ten. Source material: blood, either unsorted or a sorted T cell fraction (not recorded which). The rearrangement joins TRBV5-1 to TRBJ2-7; 9 nucleotides match TRBD1. The receptor was isolated from a male donor with ankylosing spondylitis. CDR3 region: CASTDRGIEQYF. In nucleotides, the CDR3 is TGCGCCAGCACCGACAGGGGGATTGAGCAGTACTTC.